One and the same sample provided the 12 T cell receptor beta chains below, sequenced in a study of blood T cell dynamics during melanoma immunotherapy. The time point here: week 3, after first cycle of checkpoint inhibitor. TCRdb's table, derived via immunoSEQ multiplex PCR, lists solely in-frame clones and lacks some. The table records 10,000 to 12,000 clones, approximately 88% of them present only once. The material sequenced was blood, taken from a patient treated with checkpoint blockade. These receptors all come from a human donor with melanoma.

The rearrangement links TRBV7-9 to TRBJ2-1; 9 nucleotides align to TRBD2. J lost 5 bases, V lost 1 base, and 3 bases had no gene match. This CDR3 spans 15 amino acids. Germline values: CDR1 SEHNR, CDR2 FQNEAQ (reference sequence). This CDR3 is CASSLVPSGDNEQFF. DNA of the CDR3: TGTGCCAGCAGCTTAGTACCTAGCGGGGACAATGAGCAGTTCTTC.

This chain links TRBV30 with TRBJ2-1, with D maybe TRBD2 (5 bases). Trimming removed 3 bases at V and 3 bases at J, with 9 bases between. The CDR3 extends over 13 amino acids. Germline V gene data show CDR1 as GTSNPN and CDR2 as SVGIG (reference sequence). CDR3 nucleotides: TGTGCCTGGAGGTACCGGGGCTACAATGAGCAGTTCTTC. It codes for CAWRYRGYNEQFF.

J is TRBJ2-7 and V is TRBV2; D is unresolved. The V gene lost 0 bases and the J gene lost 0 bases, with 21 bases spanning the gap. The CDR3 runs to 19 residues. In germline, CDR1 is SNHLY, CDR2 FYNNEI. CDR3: CASSEAGPSYDLLSYEQYF. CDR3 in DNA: TGTGCCAGCAGTGAAGCAGGCCCGTCTTATGACCTCCTCTCCTACGAGCAGTACTTC.

The DNA for the CDR3 is TGTGCCAGCGGTGGGGGGTTTGCGGTAAATGAGCAGTTCTTC. It encodes CASGGGFAVNEQFF. The chain has TRBV2 and TRBJ2-1; D is possibly TRBD2 (6 bases). CDR1 SNHLY and CDR2 FYNNEI come from the germline V gene. The CDR3 runs 14 residues. V was trimmed by 8 bases and J by 7 bases, leaving 18 bases between them.

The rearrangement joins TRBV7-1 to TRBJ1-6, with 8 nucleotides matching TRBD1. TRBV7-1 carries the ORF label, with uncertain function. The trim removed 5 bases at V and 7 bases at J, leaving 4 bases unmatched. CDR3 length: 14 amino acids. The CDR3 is CASSHDRGNSPLHF. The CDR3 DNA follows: TGTGCCAGCAGCCACGACAGGGGAAATTCACCCCTCCACTTT.

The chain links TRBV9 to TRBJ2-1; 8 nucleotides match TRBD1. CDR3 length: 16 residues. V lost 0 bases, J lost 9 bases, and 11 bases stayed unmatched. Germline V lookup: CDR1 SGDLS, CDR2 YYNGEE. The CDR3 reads CASSVVDTGGSGEQFF. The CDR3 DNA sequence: TGTGCCAGCAGCGTAGTCGATACAGGGGGGAGCGGTGAGCAGTTCTTC.

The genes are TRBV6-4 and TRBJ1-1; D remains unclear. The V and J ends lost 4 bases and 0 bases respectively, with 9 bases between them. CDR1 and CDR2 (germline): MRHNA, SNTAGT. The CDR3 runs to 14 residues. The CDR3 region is CASSVDGMNTEAFF. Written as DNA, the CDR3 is TGTGCCAGCAGTGTGGACGGCATGAACACTGAAGCTTTCTTT.

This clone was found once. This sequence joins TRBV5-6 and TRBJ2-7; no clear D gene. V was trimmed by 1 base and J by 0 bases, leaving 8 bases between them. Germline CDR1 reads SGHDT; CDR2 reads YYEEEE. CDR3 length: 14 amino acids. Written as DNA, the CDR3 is TGTGCCAGCAGCTTGAGGTACAGCTCCTACGAGCAGTACTTC. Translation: CASSLRYSSYEQYF. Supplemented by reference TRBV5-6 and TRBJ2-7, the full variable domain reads DAGVTQSPTHLIKTRGQQVTLRCSPKSGHDTVSWYQQALGQGPQFIFQYYEEEERQRGNFPDRFSGHQFPNYSSELNVNALLLGDSALYLCASSLRYSSYEQYFGPGTRLTVT.

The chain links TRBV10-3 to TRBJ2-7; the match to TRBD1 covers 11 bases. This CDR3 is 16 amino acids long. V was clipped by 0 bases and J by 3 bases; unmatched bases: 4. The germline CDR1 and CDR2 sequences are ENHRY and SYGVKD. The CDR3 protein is CAISESRGQGVYEQYF. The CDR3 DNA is TGTGCCATCAGTGAGTCTCGGGGACAGGGGGTCTACGAGCAGTACTTC.

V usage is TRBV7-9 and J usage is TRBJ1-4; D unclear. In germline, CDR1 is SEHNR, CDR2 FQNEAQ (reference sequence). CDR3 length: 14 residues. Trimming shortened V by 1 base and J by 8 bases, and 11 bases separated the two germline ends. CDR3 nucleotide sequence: TGTGCCAGCAGCTTAGTCGCCCAGAGGGAAAAACTGTTTTTT. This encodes CASSLVAQREKLFF.

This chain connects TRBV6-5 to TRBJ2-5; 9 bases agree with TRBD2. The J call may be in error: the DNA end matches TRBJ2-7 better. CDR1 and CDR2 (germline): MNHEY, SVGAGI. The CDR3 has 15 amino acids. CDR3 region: CASSPAAGGSYEQYF. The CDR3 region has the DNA TGTGCCAGCAGCCCCGCCGCGGGGGGGTCCTACGAGCAGTACTTC.

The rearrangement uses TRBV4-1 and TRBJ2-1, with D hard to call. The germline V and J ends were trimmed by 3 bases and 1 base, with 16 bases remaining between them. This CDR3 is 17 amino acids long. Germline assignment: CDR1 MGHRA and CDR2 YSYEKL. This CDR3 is CASSQPLNTPSYNEQFF. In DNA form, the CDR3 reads TGCGCCAGCAGCCAGCCACTGAACACCCCGTCCTACAATGAGCAGTTCTTC.